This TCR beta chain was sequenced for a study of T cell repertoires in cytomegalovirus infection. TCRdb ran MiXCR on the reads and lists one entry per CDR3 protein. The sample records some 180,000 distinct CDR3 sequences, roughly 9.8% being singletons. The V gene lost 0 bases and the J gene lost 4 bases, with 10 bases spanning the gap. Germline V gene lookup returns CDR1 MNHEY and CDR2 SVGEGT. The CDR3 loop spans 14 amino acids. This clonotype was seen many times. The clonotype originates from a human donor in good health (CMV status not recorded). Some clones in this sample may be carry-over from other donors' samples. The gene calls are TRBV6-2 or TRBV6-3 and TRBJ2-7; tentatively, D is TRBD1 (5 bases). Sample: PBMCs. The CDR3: CASSYSQGRYEQYF. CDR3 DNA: TGTGCCAGCAGTTACTCCCAGGGAAGGTACGAGCAGTACTTC.